Listed below are T cell receptor beta chains from one sample, sequenced in a study of blood T cell repertoires in COVID-19. This table comes from immunoSEQ multiplex PCR, and its TCRdb copy is limited to in-frame clones, with some not included. Here the sample spans about 280,000 clones, 82% being singletons. What was sequenced was PBMCs or T cells enriched from blood (not recorded which). These TCRs come from a man between 40 and 49 years old who had been exposed to COVID-19. Both conserved end residues are part of each CDR3. The order of the fields is clone size, V gene, J gene, D gene, CDR3 DNA, CDR3 protein. D genes are given only for firm matches. Rows give clone size only sometimes, using once, few, many, or a class for an expanded clone.

clone size: NA; V gene: TRBV24-1; J gene: TRBJ2-1; D gene: TRBD1; CDR3 DNA: TGTGCCACCAGTGATCCCGACAGGGACGATGAGCAGTTCTTC; CDR3 protein: CATSDPDRDDEQFF
clone size: NA; V gene: TRBV11-2; J gene: TRBJ2-1; D gene: TRBD2; CDR3 DNA: TGTGCCAGCCTTGGACTAGCGTTATTGAATGAGCAGTTCTTC; CDR3 protein: CASLGLALLNEQFF
clone size: NA; V gene: TRBV5-1; J gene: TRBJ2-1; D gene: NA; CDR3 DNA: TGCGCCAGCAGCTATGGTGAGCAGGGTGTGGGTGAGCAGTTCTTC; CDR3 protein: CASSYGEQGVGEQFF
clone size: NA; V gene: TRBV18; J gene: TRBJ1-1; D gene: TRBD1; CDR3 DNA: TGTGCCAGCTCACCACCGGGACAGGGGTCGAACACTGAAGCTTTCTTT; CDR3 protein: CASSPPGQGSNTEAFF
clone size: NA; V gene: TRBV4-1; J gene: TRBJ2-1; D gene: TRBD2; CDR3 DNA: TGCGCCAGCAGCCAGGGACTAGTAGCCAATGAGCAGTTCTTC; CDR3 protein: CASSQGLVANEQFF
clone size: few; V gene: TRBV7-2; J gene: TRBJ1-2; D gene: NA; CDR3 DNA: TGTGCCAGCAGCTTCCATAGTGTGGATGGCTACACCTTC; CDR3 protein: CASSFHSVDGYTF
clone size: NA; V gene: TRBV7-6; J gene: TRBJ1-2; D gene: NA; CDR3 DNA: TGTGCCAGCAGCTTAAGAGGGAACTATGGCTACACCTTC; CDR3 protein: CASSLRGNYGYTF
clone size: NA; V gene: TRBV2; J gene: TRBJ2-3; D gene: NA; CDR3 DNA: TGTGCCAGCAGTTACCGGGAGCCAGATACGCAGTATTTT; CDR3 protein: CASSYREPDTQYF
clone size: NA; V gene: TRBV5-5; J gene: TRBJ1-6; D gene: NA; CDR3 DNA: TGTGCCAGCAGCTTGGTGAGCAGGGGAGGGTCACCCCTCCACTTT; CDR3 protein: CASSLVSRGGSPLHF
clone size: few; V gene: TRBV5-1; J gene: TRBJ1-2; D gene: TRBD1; CDR3 DNA: TGCGCCAGCAGCCTCCGGGACAGGGGGCGAAGCGGCTACACCTTC; CDR3 protein: CASSLRDRGRSGYTF
clone size: NA; V gene: TRBV27; J gene: TRBJ1-2; D gene: NA; CDR3 DNA: TGTGCCAGCGCCCGCGACACAAACTATGGCTACACCTTC; CDR3 protein: CASARDTNYGYTF
clone size: NA; V gene: TRBV28; J gene: TRBJ2-7; D gene: NA; CDR3 DNA: TGTGCCAGCAGGCCCCCGTCTAATTTCCACGAGCAGTACTTC; CDR3 protein: CASRPPSNFHEQYF
clone size: NA; V gene: TRBV7-7; J gene: TRBJ2-1; D gene: TRBD2; CDR3 DNA: TGTGCTAGCAGCTTCTTAGCGGGTTCTGAGCAGTTCTTC; CDR3 protein: CASSFLAGSEQFF
clone size: NA; V gene: TRBV7-9; J gene: TRBJ2-1; D gene: TRBD2; CDR3 DNA: TGTGCCAGCAGCTTACAGGCGGGAGAATATAATGAGCAGTTCTTC; CDR3 protein: CASSLQAGEYNEQFF
clone size: NA; V gene: TRBV5-1; J gene: TRBJ2-7; D gene: NA; CDR3 DNA: TGCGCCAGCAGCTTACCAGGGGACGTCTACGAGCAGTACTTC; CDR3 protein: CASSLPGDVYEQYF
clone size: NA; V gene: TRBV18; J gene: TRBJ2-7; D gene: TRBD2; CDR3 DNA: TGTGCCAGCTCACCAGGACTAGCTAATGAGCAGTACTTC; CDR3 protein: CASSPGLANEQYF
clone size: NA; V gene: TRBV25-1; J gene: TRBJ2-1; D gene: TRBD1; CDR3 DNA: TGTGCCAGCGGACAGGCGAGGAATGAGCAGTTCTTC; CDR3 protein: CASGQARNEQFF
clone size: NA; V gene: TRBV7-3; J gene: TRBJ1-1; D gene: NA; CDR3 DNA: TGTGCCAGCAGCGACGCGCTCGGGGCTGAAGCTTTCTTT; CDR3 protein: CASSDALGAEAFF
clone size: NA; V gene: TRBV28; J gene: TRBJ2-7; D gene: NA; CDR3 DNA: TGTGCCAGCAGTTTTGTTGGTTCAGGGAATTACGAGCAGTACTTC; CDR3 protein: CASSFVGSGNYEQYF
clone size: NA; V gene: TRBV30; J gene: TRBJ2-7; D gene: NA; CDR3 DNA: TGTGCCTGGAGTGTCTGGGGAGTGGGCTACGAGCAGTACTTC; CDR3 protein: CAWSVWGVGYEQYF
clone size: NA; V gene: TRBV4-1; J gene: TRBJ2-7; D gene: NA; CDR3 DNA: TGCGCCAGCAGCCAAGGAGGAGGGAGCTCCTACGAGCAGTACTTC; CDR3 protein: CASSQGGGSSYEQYF
clone size: NA; V gene: TRBV6-5; J gene: TRBJ1-3; D gene: NA; CDR3 DNA: TGTGCCAGCAGTCCACGGACAGGAAACACCATATATTTT; CDR3 protein: CASSPRTGNTIYF
clone size: NA; V gene: TRBV19; J gene: TRBJ2-5; D gene: NA; CDR3 DNA: TGTGCCAGTCGTTCAGGGGCCCAAGAGACCCAGTACTTC; CDR3 protein: CASRSGAQETQYF